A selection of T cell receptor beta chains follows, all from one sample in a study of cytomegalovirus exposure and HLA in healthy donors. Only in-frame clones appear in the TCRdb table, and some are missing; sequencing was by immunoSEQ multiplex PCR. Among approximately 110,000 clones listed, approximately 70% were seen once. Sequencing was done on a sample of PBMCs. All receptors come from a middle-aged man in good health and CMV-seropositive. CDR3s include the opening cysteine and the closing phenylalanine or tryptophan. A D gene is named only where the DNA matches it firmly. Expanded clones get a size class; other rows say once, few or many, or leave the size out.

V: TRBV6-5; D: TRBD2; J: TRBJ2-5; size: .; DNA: TGTGCCAGCGGAGCGGGGGGGCCCCAAGAGACCCAGTACTTC; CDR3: CASGAGGPQETQYF
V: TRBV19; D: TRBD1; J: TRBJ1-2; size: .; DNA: TGTGCCAGTAGTAAAAGCCCGGGACAGGGTAACTATGGCTACACCTTC; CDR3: CASSKSPGQGNYGYTF
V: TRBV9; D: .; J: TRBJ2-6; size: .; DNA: TGTGCCAGCAGCGAAGGCGGGGCGAGCTCTGGGGCCAACGTCCTGACTTTC; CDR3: CASSEGGASSGANVLTF
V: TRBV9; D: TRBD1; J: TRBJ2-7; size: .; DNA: TGTGCCAGCAGCGTCGGACAGGGGGACTACGAGCAGTACTTC; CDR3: CASSVGQGDYEQYF
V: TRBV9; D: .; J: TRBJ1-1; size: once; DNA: TGTGCCAGCAGCGTTACCCCCAGGGCTGAAGCTTTCTTT; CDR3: CASSVTPRAEAFF
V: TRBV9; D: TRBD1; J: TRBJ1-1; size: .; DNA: TGTGCCAGCAGCGTGGGACAGGGACCAGAGGCTTTCTTT; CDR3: CASSVGQGPEAFF
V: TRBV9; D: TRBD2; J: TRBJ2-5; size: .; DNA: TGTGCCAGCAGCTCGCCTCAGCGGGAGGCTGGGGAGACCCAGTACTTC; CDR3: CASSSPQREAGETQYF
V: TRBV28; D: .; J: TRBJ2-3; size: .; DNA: TGTGCCAGCAGTGCTCGGGACTGGTACACAGATACGCAGTATTTT; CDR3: CASSARDWYTDTQYF
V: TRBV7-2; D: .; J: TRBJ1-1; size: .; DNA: TGTGCCAGCAGCTTAGAAGGATCGCCAGGGTACACTGAAGCTTTCTTT; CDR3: CASSLEGSPGYTEAFF
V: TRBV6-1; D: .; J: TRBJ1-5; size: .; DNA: TGTGCCAGCAAAAGCAGGAATCAGCCCCAGCATTTT; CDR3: CASKSRNQPQHF
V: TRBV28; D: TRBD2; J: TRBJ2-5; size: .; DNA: TGTGCCAGCAGTTTGAGACTAGCGGGCTACCAAGAGACCCAGTACTTC; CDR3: CASSLRLAGYQETQYF
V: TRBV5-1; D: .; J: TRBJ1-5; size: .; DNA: TGCGCCAGCAGCTCGGAGGGTCTCAATCAGCCCCAGCATTTT; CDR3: CASSSEGLNQPQHF
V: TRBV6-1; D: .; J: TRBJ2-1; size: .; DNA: TGTGCCAGTAGAAATCGGAATGAGCAGTTCTTC; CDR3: CASRNRNEQFF
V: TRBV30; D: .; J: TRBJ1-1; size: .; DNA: TGTGCCTGGGGAAGGGGGATGAACACTGAAGCTTTCTTT; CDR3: CAWGRGMNTEAFF
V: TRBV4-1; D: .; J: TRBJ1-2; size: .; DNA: TGCGCCAGCAGCCTACAGGGTGACTATGGCTACACCTTC; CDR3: CASSLQGDYGYTF
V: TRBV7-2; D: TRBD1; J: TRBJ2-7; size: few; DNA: TGTGCCAGCAGCACCCAGACAGGGGCTATGGACGAGCAGTACTTC; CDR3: CASSTQTGAMDEQYF
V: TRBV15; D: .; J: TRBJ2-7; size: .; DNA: TGTGCCACCAGCAGAGCGGGGTACGAGCAGTACTTC; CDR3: CATSRAGYEQYF
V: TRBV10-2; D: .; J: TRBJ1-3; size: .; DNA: TGCGCCAGCAGTGATCCAGGGGCCGGAAACACCATATATTTT; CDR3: CASSDPGAGNTIYF
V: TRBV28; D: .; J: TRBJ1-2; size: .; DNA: TGTGCCAGCACAACGCTTCAGGGGCCTTATGGCTACACCTTC; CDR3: CASTTLQGPYGYTF
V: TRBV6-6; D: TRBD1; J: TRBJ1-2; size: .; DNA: TGTGCCAGCAGCGGAAGGAAGACAGGGTGGTATGGCTACACCTTC; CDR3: CASSGRKTGWYGYTF
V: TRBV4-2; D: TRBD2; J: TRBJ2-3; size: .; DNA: TGTGCCAGCAGCCAAGGGGTCGTCGCTAGCGGGAGCACAGATACGCAGTATTTT; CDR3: CASSQGVVASGSTDTQYF
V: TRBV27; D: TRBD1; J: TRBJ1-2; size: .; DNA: TGTGCCAGCAGATATCAGGGGGCCCTCTATGGCTACACCTTC; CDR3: CASRYQGALYGYTF
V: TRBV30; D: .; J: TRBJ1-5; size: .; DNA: TGTGCCTGGAGTGCCGGTAGCAATCAGCCCCAGCATTTT; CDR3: CAWSAGSNQPQHF
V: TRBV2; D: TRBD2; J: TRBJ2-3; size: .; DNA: TGTGCCAGCACCGCGACTAGCGATCGCACAGATACGCAGTATTTT; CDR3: CASTATSDRTDTQYF
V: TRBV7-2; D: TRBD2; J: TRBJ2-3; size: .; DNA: TGTGCCAGCAGCCCTCAACTAGCGGGAGCAGATACGCAGTATTTT; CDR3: CASSPQLAGADTQYF